This is a list of T cell receptor beta chains from one sample in a study of human T cells and chemical hapten exposure. In TCRdb, the RACE reads were re-called with MiXCR into one record per CDR3 protein. The sample holds about 160,000 distinct CDR3 sequences, about 27% seen once. Sequenced here: whole blood, sampled in connection with sensitization to the hapten diphenylcyclopropenone (DPC). The origin of the receptors is a woman aged 18-35 years with alopecia areata. Some clones in this sample may be carry-over from other donors' samples. Each CDR3 is given with its conserved first and last residue. A D gene is named only where the DNA matches it firmly. Some rows mark clone size as missing; the rest say once, few, many or name a class of expanded clone.

v_call: TRBV7-8
j_call: TRBJ1-6
clone_size: .
cdr3_length: 14
d_call: .
cdr3_aa: CASRWRQHNSPLHF
cdr3_nt: TGTGCCAGCAGATGGCGACAGCATAATTCACCCCTCCACTTT

v_call: TRBV19
j_call: TRBJ1-5
clone_size: few
cdr3_length: 13
d_call: .
cdr3_aa: CASSIGGPPGRHF
cdr3_nt: TGTGCCAGTAGTATCGGCGGGCCTCCTGGGAGGCATTTT

v_call: TRBV4-1
j_call: TRBJ2-7
clone_size: .
cdr3_length: 14
d_call: .
cdr3_aa: CASSFGSRGYEQYF
cdr3_nt: TGCGCCAGCAGCTTCGGGAGTAGGGGCTACGAGCAGTACTTC

v_call: TRBV4-2
j_call: TRBJ2-1
clone_size: few
cdr3_length: 15
d_call: TRBD2
cdr3_aa: CASGPPGGTRNEQFF
cdr3_nt: TGTGCCAGCGGGCCCCCGGGGGGTACTCGGAATGAGCAGTTCTTC

v_call: TRBV20-1
j_call: TRBJ2-5
clone_size: .
cdr3_length: 14
d_call: .
cdr3_aa: CSATGGVNQETQYF
cdr3_nt: TGCAGTGCTACAGGGGGGGTTAACCAAGAGACCCAGTACTTC

v_call: TRBV27
j_call: TRBJ2-7
clone_size: few
cdr3_length: 14
d_call: .
cdr3_aa: CASRLTTGAYEQYF
cdr3_nt: TGTGCCAGCAGACTAACTACAGGAGCCTACGAGCAGTACTTC

v_call: TRBV4-2
j_call: TRBJ2-1
clone_size: .
cdr3_length: 18
d_call: TRBD2
cdr3_aa: CASSQELAGGRSYNEQFF
cdr3_nt: TGTGCCAGCAGCCAAGAACTAGCGGGGGGGCGATCCTACAATGAGCAGTTCTTC

v_call: TRBV20-1
j_call: TRBJ2-1
clone_size: .
cdr3_length: 13
d_call: TRBD1
cdr3_aa: CSAAGTGHNEQFF
cdr3_nt: TGCAGTGCCGCCGGGACAGGGCACAATGAGCAGTTCTTC

v_call: TRBV7-2
j_call: TRBJ1-5
clone_size: .
cdr3_length: 13
d_call: .
cdr3_aa: CASSVEAFQPQHF
cdr3_nt: TGTGCCAGCAGCGTGGAGGCCTTTCAGCCCCAGCATTTT

v_call: TRBV5-1
j_call: TRBJ1-2
clone_size: .
cdr3_length: 13
d_call: .
cdr3_aa: CASTAGVIYGYTF
cdr3_nt: TGCGCCAGCACGGCAGGGGTGATCTATGGCTACACCTTC

v_call: TRBV28
j_call: TRBJ2-5
clone_size: .
cdr3_length: 15
d_call: .
cdr3_aa: CASSSPPTGKETQYF
cdr3_nt: TGTGCCAGCAGTTCCCCGCCGACAGGAAAAGAGACCCAGTACTTC

v_call: TRBV7-9
j_call: TRBJ1-6
clone_size: few
cdr3_length: 15
d_call: .
cdr3_aa: CASRSGSSYNSPLHF
cdr3_nt: TGTGCCAGCAGAAGTGGGAGCTCCTATAATTCACCCCTCCACTTT

v_call: TRBV7-2
j_call: TRBJ2-3
clone_size: .
cdr3_length: 15
d_call: .
cdr3_aa: CASSLGPGRTDTQYF
cdr3_nt: TGTGCCAGCAGCTTGGGCCCGGGACGCACAGATACGCAGTATTTT